A selection of T cell receptor beta chains follows, all from one sample in a study of OX40 agonist ivuxolimab in advanced cancers. Sequencing was performed with immunoSEQ multiplex PCR; in TCRdb, only in-frame clones are kept and a portion is missing. The table lists around 43,000 clones, roughly nine tenths of them singletons, with approximately 13% in the top ten. The specimen comprised CD4+ or CD8+ T cells sorted from blood, sampled in a trial of the OX40 agonist ivuxolimab. The receptors derive from an adult with an advanced solid tumor such as melanoma, head and neck, liver or kidney cancer. Both conserved end residues are part of each CDR3. Each record gives: clone size, D gene, J gene, V gene, CDR3 length, CDR3 protein, CDR3 DNA. The D gene is left open where the match is weak. Not every row has a clone size; where given, it reads once, few, many or a size class.

>-|-|TRBJ2-3|TRBV15|14
CATSAMRAGDTQYF
TGTGCCACCAGCGCCATGCGGGCAGGGGATACGCAGTATTTT
>-|-|TRBJ1-5|TRBV6-5|14
CASSYSGGNQPQHF
TGTGCCAGCAGTTACTCCGGCGGCAATCAGCCCCAGCATTTT
>-|-|TRBJ2-7|TRBV13|15
CASSLYRGSGYEQYF
TGTGCCAGCAGCTTATACCGGGGCTCCGGCTACGAGCAGTACTTC
>-|-|TRBJ2-3|TRBV19|17
CASSFSTSGGPTDTQYF
TGTGCCAGTTCCTTCTCAACTAGTGGGGGCCCCACAGATACGCAGTATTTT
>-|-|TRBJ2-7|TRBV6-5|11
CASSIGLEQYF
TGTGCCAGCAGTATCGGCCTGGAGCAGTACTTC
>-|-|TRBJ1-2|TRBV6-1|14
CASSEDPAVYGYTF
TGTGCCAGCAGTGAAGATCCCGCGGTATATGGCTACACCTTC
>-|-|TRBJ1-1|TRBV12-5|14
CASGPTELNTEAFF
TGTGCTAGTGGCCCGACCGAACTGAACACTGAAGCTTTCTTT
>-|-|TRBJ1-4|TRBV28|14
CASSPQLRLEKLFF
TGTGCCAGCAGCCCACAGTTACGGCTCGAAAAACTGTTTTTT
>-|-|TRBJ2-3|TRBV29-1|14
CSVGGLVGGDTQYF
TGCAGCGTTGGCGGTTTAGTGGGGGGCGATACGCAGTATTTT
>-|-|TRBJ1-2|TRBV7-8|13
CASSSGQEDGYTF
TGTGCCAGCAGTTCGGGACAAGAGGATGGCTACACCTTC
>few|-|TRBJ2-7|TRBV7-9|13
CASSLTQGNEQYF
TGTGCCAGCAGCTTAACACAGGGAAACGAGCAGTACTTC
>-|TRBD2|TRBJ2-1|TRBV29-1|14
CSVEEGSAGGAQFF
TGCAGCGTTGAAGAGGGATCGGCGGGGGGGGCGCAGTTCTTC
>-|TRBD1|TRBJ1-5|TRBV28|15
CASRLAQGASQPQHF
TGTGCCAGCAGGTTGGCACAGGGGGCTTCTCAGCCCCAGCATTTT
>-|-|TRBJ1-1|TRBV27|14
CASSLLRQAGEAFF
TGTGCCAGCAGTCTTTTGCGACAGGCGGGTGAAGCTTTCTTT
>-|-|TRBJ2-7|TRBV5-8|16
CASSRNLPRFLGEQYF
TGTGCCAGCAGCCGTAACCTCCCCCGCTTTCTCGGGGAGCAGTACTTC
>-|TRBD2|TRBJ2-3|TRBV2|19
CASSEISTSGGPSTDTQYF
TGTGCCAGCAGTGAAATAAGTACTAGCGGGGGCCCAAGCACAGATACGCAGTATTTT
>-|-|TRBJ2-5|TRBV6-5|15
CASSLSGRAGETQYF
-
>-|-|TRBJ2-3|TRBV27|14
CASSLSEWGDTQYF
TGTGCCAGCAGTTTAAGCGAGTGGGGGGATACGCAGTATTTT
>few|-|TRBJ1-1|TRBV6-5|13
CASSFSGDTEAFF
TGTGCCAGCAGTTTTTCAGGGGACACTGAAGCTTTCTTT
>-|TRBD2|TRBJ2-1|TRBV19|16
CASQLDTGGDPNEQFF
TGTGCCAGTCAATTAGATACGGGGGGGGACCCCAATGAGCAGTTCTTC
>-|-|TRBJ2-7|TRBV19|15
CASSIDAGNSYEQYF
TGTGCCAGTAGTATAGATGCGGGGAACTCCTACGAGCAGTACTTC
>few|-|TRBJ1-6|TRBV15|14
CATSRDRQFSPLHF
TGTGCCACCAGCAGAGATCGACAGTTTTCACCCCTCCACTTT